This TCR beta chain was observed in a study of vaccination and CD4 T cells after COVID-19. Study at large: Median time from second vaccine dose to sampling was roughly 76 days (14 to 241).

TCRdb processed the PCR reads anew with MiXCR; each CDR3 protein has one entry. The profile shows approximately 30,000 distinct CDR3 sequences, 45% to 65% of them singletons. Time point given: late sampling 161 to 241 days after vaccination in three convalescent patients. V was pared by 4 bases and J by 0 bases, with 10 bases between. This CDR3 comprises 15 residues. CDR1 is MNHEY and CDR2 is SVGEGT in the germline V gene. The receptor comes from a human donor who had recovered from COVID-19. The gene calls are TRBV6-2 or TRBV6-3 and TRBJ2-1; no clear D. Sequences were derived from CD4+ T cells from blood, sampled about 7 months after SARS-CoV-2 vaccination. The CDR3 DNA sequence: TGTGCCAGCAGTTTCCTAGTCTTCTCCTACAATGAGCAGTTCTTC. Its translation: CASSFLVFSYNEQFF.